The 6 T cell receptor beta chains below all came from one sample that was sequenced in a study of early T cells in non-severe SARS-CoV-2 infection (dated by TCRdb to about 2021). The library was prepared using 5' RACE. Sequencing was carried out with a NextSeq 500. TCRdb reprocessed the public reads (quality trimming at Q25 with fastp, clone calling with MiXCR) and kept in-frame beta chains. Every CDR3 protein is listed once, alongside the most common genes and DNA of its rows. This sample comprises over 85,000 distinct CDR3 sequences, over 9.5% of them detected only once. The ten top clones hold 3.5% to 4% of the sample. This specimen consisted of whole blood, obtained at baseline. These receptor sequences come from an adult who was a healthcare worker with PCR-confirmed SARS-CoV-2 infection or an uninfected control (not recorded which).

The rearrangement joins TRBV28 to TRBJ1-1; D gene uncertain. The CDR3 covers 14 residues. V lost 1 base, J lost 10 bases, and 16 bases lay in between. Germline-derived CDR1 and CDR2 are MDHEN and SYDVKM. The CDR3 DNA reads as TGTGCCAGCAGTTTATCGGGCCTCGGGAGAGGAGCTTTCTTT. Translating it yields CASSLSGLGRGAFF.

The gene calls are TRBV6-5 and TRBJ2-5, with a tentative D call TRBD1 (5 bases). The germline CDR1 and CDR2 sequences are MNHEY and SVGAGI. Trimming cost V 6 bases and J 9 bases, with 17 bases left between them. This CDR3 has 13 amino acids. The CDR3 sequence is CASRPLTQGAQYF. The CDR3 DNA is TGTGCCAGCAGACCTCTTACCCAAGGGGCCCAGTACTTC.

As DNA, the CDR3 is TGCAGTGCCAGACAGGGGATTGGCTACACCTTC. The encoded protein is CSARQGIGYTF. The rearrangement uses TRBV20-1 and TRBJ1-2; 8 bases map to TRBD1. The J segment lost 7 bases and the V segment lost 6 bases, leaving 4 bases of the junction unmatched. This CDR3 has 11 amino acids. Per germline, CDR1 DFQATT and CDR2 SNEGSKA (reference sequence).

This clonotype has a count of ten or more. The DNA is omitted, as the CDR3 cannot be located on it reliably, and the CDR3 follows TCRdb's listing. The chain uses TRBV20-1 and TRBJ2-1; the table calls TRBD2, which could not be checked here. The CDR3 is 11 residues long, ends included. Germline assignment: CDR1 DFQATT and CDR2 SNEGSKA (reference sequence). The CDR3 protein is CSARVAGGSFF.

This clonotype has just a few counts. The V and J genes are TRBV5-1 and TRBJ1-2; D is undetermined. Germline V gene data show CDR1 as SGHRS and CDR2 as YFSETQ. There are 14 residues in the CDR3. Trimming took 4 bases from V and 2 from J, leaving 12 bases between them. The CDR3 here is CASSLALTNYGYTF. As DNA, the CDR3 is TGCGCCAGCAGCCTGGCCCTTACGAACTATGGCTACACCTTC.

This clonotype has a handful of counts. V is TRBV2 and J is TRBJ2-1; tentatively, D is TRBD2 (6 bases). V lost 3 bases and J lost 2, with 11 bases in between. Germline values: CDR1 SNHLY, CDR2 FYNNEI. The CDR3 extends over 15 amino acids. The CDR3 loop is CASSDEAGTYNEQFF. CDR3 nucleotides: TGTGCCAGCAGTGATGAAGCGGGTACCTACAATGAGCAGTTCTTC.